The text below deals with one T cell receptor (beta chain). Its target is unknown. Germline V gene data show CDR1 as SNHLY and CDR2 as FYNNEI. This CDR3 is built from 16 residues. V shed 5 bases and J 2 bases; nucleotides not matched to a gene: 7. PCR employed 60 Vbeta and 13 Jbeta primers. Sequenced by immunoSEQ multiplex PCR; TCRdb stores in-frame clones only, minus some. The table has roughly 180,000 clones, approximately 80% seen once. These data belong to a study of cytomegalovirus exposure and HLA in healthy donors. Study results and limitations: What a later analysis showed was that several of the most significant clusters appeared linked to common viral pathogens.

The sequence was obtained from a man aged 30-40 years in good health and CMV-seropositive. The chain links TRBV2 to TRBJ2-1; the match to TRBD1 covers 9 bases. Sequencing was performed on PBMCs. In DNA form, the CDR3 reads TGTGCCAGCAGTCTCCGACAGGGGGAAACCTACAATGAGCAGTTCTTC. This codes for CASSLRQGETYNEQFF.